This is a list of T cell receptor beta chains from one sample in a study of T cell changes during pregnancy in multiple sclerosis. The data were produced by immunoSEQ multiplex PCR, yet TCRdb's version contains in-frame clones alone and is incomplete. In the table there are roughly 40,000 clones, around 90% of which are singletons. This specimen consisted of CD8+ T cells from peripheral blood mononuclear cells, obtained in the first trimester of pregnancy. Every receptor here comes from a female donor with multiple sclerosis, enrolled in a pregnancy study. Each CDR3 is given with its conserved first and last residue. The order of the fields is V gene, clone size, D gene, J gene, CDR3 DNA, CDR3 protein. A D gene is named only where the DNA matches it firmly. The size field is filled for only some rows; it gives once, few, many or a size class.

v_gene: TRBV15
abundance: -
d_gene: -
j_gene: TRBJ2-7
CDR3nt: TGTGCCACCAGCAGAGATTTGGAGGAGCAGTACTTC
CDR3aa: CATSRDLEEQYF

v_gene: TRBV10-1
abundance: -
d_gene: TRBD2
j_gene: TRBJ2-1
CDR3nt: TGCGCCAGCAGTGAGGGGAGGGGTTTAGACAATGAGCAGTTCTTC
CDR3aa: CASSEGRGLDNEQFF

v_gene: TRBV13
abundance: -
d_gene: -
j_gene: TRBJ2-7
CDR3nt: TGTGCCAGCAGCCCAGCTAGGACAAACAACTACGAGCAGTACTTC
CDR3aa: CASSPARTNNYEQYF

v_gene: TRBV29-1
abundance: -
d_gene: TRBD1
j_gene: TRBJ2-7
CDR3nt: TGCAGCGTTGAAGCGAGGACAGGAGAATACGAGCAGTACTTC
CDR3aa: CSVEARTGEYEQYF

v_gene: TRBV6-1
abundance: -
d_gene: TRBD1
j_gene: TRBJ2-1
CDR3nt: TGTGCCAGCAGTGAAGAAGTTATGGGACAGGGGATCGGTGAGCAGTTCTTC
CDR3aa: CASSEEVMGQGIGEQFF

v_gene: TRBV5-6
abundance: -
d_gene: -
j_gene: TRBJ2-5
CDR3nt: TGTGCCAGCAGCTCCGGGACTGCCCCGCCGGGGGCCCAGTACTTC
CDR3aa: CASSSGTAPPGAQYF

v_gene: TRBV6-1
abundance: once
d_gene: -
j_gene: TRBJ1-4
CDR3nt: TGTGCCAGCAGGCGGACAGCCCAAACTAATGAAAAACTGTTTTTT
CDR3aa: CASRRTAQTNEKLFF

v_gene: TRBV10-2
abundance: -
d_gene: TRBD2
j_gene: TRBJ2-5
CDR3nt: TGCGCCAGCAGTGGAGGACTAGCGGGGGGGGAGACCCAGTACTTC
CDR3aa: CASSGGLAGGETQYF

v_gene: TRBV13
abundance: -
d_gene: -
j_gene: TRBJ1-3
CDR3nt: TGTGCCAGCAGCTTAGGGACGGACAGAAACACCATATATTTT
CDR3aa: CASSLGTDRNTIYF

v_gene: TRBV5-1
abundance: -
d_gene: -
j_gene: TRBJ1-1
CDR3nt: TGCGCCAGCAGCTTGGGGAGAGGCACTGAAGCTTTCTTT
CDR3aa: CASSLGRGTEAFF

v_gene: TRBV23-1
abundance: -
d_gene: TRBD1
j_gene: TRBJ1-2
CDR3nt: TGCGCCAGCCCTCAGCAAAAGACAGGGACCCACTATGGCTACACCTTC
CDR3aa: CASPQQKTGTHYGYTF

v_gene: TRBV11-2
abundance: once
d_gene: TRBD2
j_gene: TRBJ2-7
CDR3nt: TGTGCCAGCAGCTTCGGACTAGACCCCTACGAGCAGTACTTC
CDR3aa: CASSFGLDPYEQYF

v_gene: TRBV7-9
abundance: -
d_gene: -
j_gene: TRBJ1-5
CDR3nt: TGTGCCAGCAGCTTAGCAGGTGGAGCCGATCAGCCCCAGCATTTT
CDR3aa: CASSLAGGADQPQHF

v_gene: TRBV7-6
abundance: few
d_gene: -
j_gene: TRBJ2-1
CDR3nt: TGTGCCAGCAGCCAATCGGGAAATCGGGAGCAGTTCTTC
CDR3aa: CASSQSGNREQFF

v_gene: TRBV13
abundance: medium-sized
d_gene: -
j_gene: TRBJ1-3
CDR3nt: TGTGCCAGCAGCTTTTGGGGGAGGGCTGGAAACACCATATATTTT
CDR3aa: CASSFWGRAGNTIYF

v_gene: TRBV27
abundance: -
d_gene: -
j_gene: TRBJ2-7
CDR3nt: TGTGCCAGCAGTTTATCGTTTGCAGGGCCCTACGAGCAGTACTTC
CDR3aa: CASSLSFAGPYEQYF

v_gene: TRBV6-1
abundance: -
d_gene: -
j_gene: TRBJ2-5
CDR3nt: TGTGCCAGCAGTGAGGACCAGGAGGGTTCTTGGGAGTACTTC
CDR3aa: CASSEDQEGSWEYF

v_gene: TRBV27
abundance: -
d_gene: -
j_gene: TRBJ2-1
CDR3nt: TGTGCCAGCTCGGGGGGCTATGAGCAGTTCTTC
CDR3aa: CASSGGYEQFF